This TCR beta chain was sequenced during a study of shared clonotypes between healthy human individuals. Study background: CD4 naive and memory got three plates each, CD8 naive two, CD8 memory one.

Profiled with immunoSEQ multiplex PCR; TCRdb holds only in-frame clones, not every one. The sample carries 1.6 million or so clones, approximately 98.5% recorded once. CDR3 length: 13 amino acids. From germline, CDR1 is SQVTM and CDR2 ANQGSEA. V dropped 7 bases and J dropped 1 base, with 14 bases sitting between them. A remark on this clone: Its antigen remains unknown.

Study-level findings and limits: Estimated clonotype richness was generally higher in naive than memory subsets. The rarefaction results pointed to incomplete sorted-subset sequencing despite large depth.

The receptor comes from a man aged 30 to 45 in good health. The V call is TRBV29-1, the J call TRBJ2-7; D uncertain. Sequenced input: naive CD4+ T cells sorted from blood. The subset: CD45RA+ positively selected. The CDR3 loop is CSGVVGPSYEQYF. CDR3 DNA: TGCAGCGGGGTGGTTGGTCCTTCCTACGAGCAGTACTTC.